This is a list of T cell receptor beta chains from one sample in a study of cytomegalovirus exposure and HLA in healthy donors. Assay used: immunoSEQ multiplex PCR; TCRdb lists only in-frame clones, some missing. This sample has fewer than 250,000 clones, with roughly 77% found just once. Sequenced input: PBMCs. The receptors shown here come from a woman in her thirties in good health and CMV-seropositive. Both conserved end residues are part of each CDR3. Each record gives: J gene, clone size, V gene, CDR3 protein. Rows give clone size only sometimes, using once, few, many, or a class for an expanded clone.

TRBJ1-5	NA	TRBV5-4	CASSLGGPNQPQHF
TRBJ2-7	NA	TRBV7-9	CSSSLSLAGDGHEQYF
TRBJ1-2	NA	TRBV28	CASSSSGTGLDYGYTF
TRBJ2-7	NA	TRBV25-1	CASSPRGPIYEQYF
TRBJ2-1	NA	TRBV14	CASSQARKDYTYNEQFF
TRBJ1-3	NA	TRBV6-1	CASSSTGGNTIYF
TRBJ1-2	NA	TRBV2	CASSKAGFNYGYTF
TRBJ2-7	NA	TRBV6-1	CASSETSTYEQYF
TRBJ1-1	few	TRBV6-1	CASSALGPDTEAFF
TRBJ2-1	NA	TRBV6-5	CASSSYGNGAYNEQFF
TRBJ1-1	NA	TRBV5-4	CASSLIGLLNTEAFF
TRBJ2-2	NA	TRBV5-4	CASRSGTSGYTGELFF
TRBJ1-6	NA	TRBV28	CASSLGTDNSPLHF
TRBJ1-5	NA	TRBV28	CASSAGGKDQPQHF
TRBJ2-7	NA	TRBV5-1	CASSLAGLAAYEQYF
TRBJ2-4	NA	TRBV10-1	CASSESNSKNIQYF
TRBJ2-7	NA	TRBV19	CASSSGRVSYEQYF
TRBJ2-7	NA	TRBV27	CASRALEAAEQYF
TRBJ2-1	NA	TRBV19	CASSPWTSSHNEQFF
TRBJ1-1	NA	TRBV5-1	CASRAAGRGNTEAFF
TRBJ2-7	few	TRBV15	CATSRGDRGLSEQYF
TRBJ2-1	NA	TRBV5-1	CASSLGLAGEQFF
TRBJ1-6	NA	TRBV14	CASSHLDSPLHF
TRBJ2-5	NA	TRBV2	CASKGEAVQETQYF
TRBJ2-1	NA	TRBV19	CASSRLAGGNEQFF
TRBJ2-1	once	TRBV10-1	CASSDLGLNQFF
TRBJ2-1	NA	TRBV6-4	CASSDWGDLFF
TRBJ2-2	NA	TRBV2	CASSGRTSAYTGELFF
TRBJ2-7	NA	TRBV28	CASSGRSWKTGPRYEQYF